This is a list of T cell receptor beta chains from one sample in a study of blood T cell repertoires in COVID-19. Method: immunoSEQ multiplex PCR; TCRdb's copy keeps in-frame clones and lacks some. The sample comprises 250,000 or so clones, roughly 80% of which are singletons, and 4% to 4.5% rests with the top ten. The material sequenced was peripheral blood. All receptors derive from a man aged 55 to 69 with acute or convalescent COVID-19. CDR3s include the opening cysteine and the closing phenylalanine or tryptophan. The order of the fields is D gene, J gene, V gene, clone size, CDR3 DNA, CDR3 protein. A D gene is named only where the DNA matches it firmly. The listing skips clone size in some rows; elsewhere it reads once, few, many or a size class.

TRBD1 | TRBJ1-1 | TRBV6-5 | . | TGTGCCAGCCACAAACAGGGGGCTGCGTACGAAGCTTTCTTT | CASHKQGAAYEAFF
. | TRBJ2-7 | TRBV7-8 | . | TGTGCCAGCAAGACAGGGAGGAGCTCCTACGAGCAGTACTTC | CASKTGRSSYEQYF
. | TRBJ1-1 | TRBV19 | . | TGTGCCAGTAGTATCACCCCGTGGCAGAACACTGAAGCTTTCTTT | CASSITPWQNTEAFF
. | TRBJ1-2 | TRBV19 | . | TGTGCCAGTAGTATAGCAGGGGCCTATGGCTACACCTTC | CASSIAGAYGYTF
. | TRBJ2-2 | TRBV3-1/TRBV3-2 | . | TGTGCCAGCAGACGAACCCATTACAGGGTGAAGAACACCGGGGAGCTGTTTTTT | CASRRTHYRVKNTGELFF
. | TRBJ1-5 | TRBV6-5 | . | TGTGCCAGCAGTTACCCCGACGCAGGGGAGCAACAGCCCCAGCATTTT | CASSYPDAGEQQPQHF
. | TRBJ2-1 | TRBV11-2 | once | TGTGCCAGCAGCCCGGGATTTCTAGCTAGCTCCTACAATGAGCAGTTCTTC | CASSPGFLASSYNEQFF
. | TRBJ1-6 | TRBV4-2 | . | TGTGCCAGCAGCCAAGCGAGGGACTTTTATAATTCACCCCTCCACTTT | CASSQARDFYNSPLHF
. | TRBJ1-1 | TRBV28 | . | TGTGCCAGCAGCCTACAGGGAATCGGCACTGAAGCTTTCTTT | CASSLQGIGTEAFF
TRBD2 | TRBJ2-7 | TRBV7-8 | . | TGTGCCAGCAGCCCGCCGGGGGGGGCCTACGAGCAGTACTTC | CASSPPGGAYEQYF
. | TRBJ1-2 | TRBV5-6 | . | TGTGCCAGCAGCCCTACAGATAACTATGGCTACACCTTC | CASSPTDNYGYTF
. | TRBJ1-2 | TRBV6-5 | once | TGTGCCAGCACTCCCAGGGAGGGGGGCCCCTATGGCTACACCTTC | CASTPREGGPYGYTF
. | TRBJ2-2 | TRBV11-2 | . | TGTGCCAGCAGCCCGGACTTCACCGGGGAGCTGTTTTTT | CASSPDFTGELFF
. | TRBJ2-7 | TRBV6-2/TRBV6-3 | . | TGTGCCAGCAGTCTTAACTACGAGCAGTACTTC | CASSLNYEQYF
. | TRBJ1-2 | TRBV18 | . | TGTGCCAGCTCATCCGACAGAGACAACTATGGCTACACCTTC | CASSSDRDNYGYTF
. | TRBJ1-1 | TRBV3-1/TRBV3-2 | once | TGTGCCAGCACCCTATCATCAGGGTACACTGAAGCTTTCTTT | CASTLSSGYTEAFF
TRBD2 | TRBJ2-7 | TRBV4-3 | . | TGCGCCAGCAGCCAGGCTAGCGGGGGTCCCACCTACGAGCAGTACTTC | CASSQASGGPTYEQYF
TRBD2 | TRBJ2-7 | TRBV6-2/TRBV6-3 | . | TGTGCCAGCAGCGACCCCGGACTAGCGGGGGCCTACGAGCAGTACTTC | CASSDPGLAGAYEQYF
. | TRBJ1-6 | TRBV5-6 | . | TGTGCCAGCAGCTTGTCTCACGGGTACTCACCCCTCCACTTT | CASSLSHGYSPLHF
. | TRBJ1-1 | TRBV6-5 | . | TGTGCCAGCAGCCCGGACAGAATGAACACTGAAGCTTTCTTT | CASSPDRMNTEAFF
TRBD2 | TRBJ2-7 | TRBV6-4 | once | TGTGCCAGCAGTGAATACCCAAATAGCGGGGGGGCCTTCTACGAGCAGTACTTC | CASSEYPNSGGAFYEQYF
. | TRBJ1-1 | TRBV5-4 | . | TGTGCCAGCAGCCTGCCAATATCAGGGAACACTGAAGCTTTCTTT | CASSLPISGNTEAFF
TRBD2 | TRBJ2-1 | TRBV18 | . | TGTGCCAGCTCACCAGGGACTAGCGTCGATGAGCAGTTCTTC | CASSPGTSVDEQFF
TRBD2 | TRBJ2-5 | TRBV9 | . | TGTGCCAGCAGCGTAGCCAGACTAGCGGGCCAAGAGACCCAGTACTTC | CASSVARLAGQETQYF
. | TRBJ1-1 | TRBV18 | few | TGTGCCAGCTCACCAGGGCAGGCGTGGGTAGTTCGGGGCACTGAAGCTTTCTTT | CASSPGQAWVVRGTEAFF
. | TRBJ2-2 | TRBV5-4 | . | TGTGCCAGCAGCTTGTTGTTAAGCGGGCTGAACACCGGGGAGCTGTTTTTT | CASSLLLSGLNTGELFF
TRBD2 | TRBJ2-1 | TRBV19 | . | TGTGCCAGTAGTATGGGGTCGGGACTACTCATGGGCGATGAGCAGTTCTTC | CASSMGSGLLMGDEQFF
TRBD1 | TRBJ2-2 | TRBV9 | . | TGTGCCAGCAGCGCGACAGGGGGCTCGTCCGGGGAGCTGTTTTTT | CASSATGGSSGELFF
. | TRBJ2-3 | TRBV7-3 | . | TGTGCCAGCAGCTTAGGAGGGGAAGATACGCAGTATTTT | CASSLGGEDTQYF
TRBD2 | TRBJ2-1 | TRBV19 | . | TGTGCCAGTAGTATAGATTCGGGGGGTGAGCAGTTCTTC | CASSIDSGGEQFF
. | TRBJ2-3 | TRBV9 | once | TGTGCCAGCAGCGTACAGGGGCCCAGCACAGATACGCAGTATTTT | CASSVQGPSTDTQYF
. | TRBJ1-2 | TRBV30 | . | TGTGCCTGGAGACCACAGGGTGGGGGCTACACCTTC | CAWRPQGGGYTF
. | TRBJ2-1 | TRBV11-2 | . | TGTGCCAGCAGCTTAATAGGCAGGGGCGAAACCTACAATGAGCAGTTCTTC | CASSLIGRGETYNEQFF
. | TRBJ2-7 | TRBV25-1 | . | TGTGCCAGCAGTGAATTCGACAGCCTCTACGAGCAGTACTTC | CASSEFDSLYEQYF
TRBD2 | TRBJ2-1 | TRBV5-1 | . | TGCGCCAGCAGCTTGGGATTTGACAGCCGGACTAGCGGGAAAGGAAATGAGCAGTTCTTC | CASSLGFDSRTSGKGNEQFF
. | TRBJ2-6 | TRBV7-2 | . | TGTGCCAGCAGGCCACCGGGGGCTGGGGCCAACGTCCTGACTTTC | CASRPPGAGANVLTF
. | TRBJ2-6 | TRBV7-6 | . | TGTGCCAGCAGCTTAAATAGTCGTGGGGCCAACGTCCTGACTTTC | CASSLNSRGANVLTF
. | TRBJ1-6 | TRBV4-3 | . | TGCGCCAGCAGCCAAGATTGGCCTGCCCAGAATTCACCCCTCCACTTT | CASSQDWPAQNSPLHF
. | TRBJ1-1 | TRBV12-3/TRBV12-4 | . | TGTGCCAGCATAGTGGGGGGTCTGGAAGCTTTCTTT | CASIVGGLEAFF
. | TRBJ2-7 | TRBV19 | . | TGTGCCAGTAGTATAAATGGGCAGTACGAGCAGTACTTC | CASSINGQYEQYF
. | TRBJ1-1 | TRBV12-3/TRBV12-4 | . | TGTGCCAGCAGCTCCCGGGGGGGAACTGAAGCTTTCTTT | CASSSRGGTEAFF
. | TRBJ2-3 | TRBV19 | . | TGTGCCAGTAGTATAGGTTCCCGTGGACTTACAGATACGCAGTATTTT | CASSIGSRGLTDTQYF
. | TRBJ2-5 | TRBV29-1 | . | TGCAGCGTTGACAGGGTAAAAGAGACCCAGTACTTC | CSVDRVKETQYF
TRBD2 | TRBJ2-1 | TRBV19 | . | TGTGCCAGTAGTCCCGGGGGGAAGCAGTTCTTC | CASSPGGKQFF
. | TRBJ1-4 | TRBV5-1 | . | TGCGCCAGCAGCGCCGAAATCACAGGGCCGACTAATGAAAAACTGTTTTTT | CASSAEITGPTNEKLFF
TRBD1 | TRBJ1-1 | TRBV19 | . | TGTGCCAGTAGCCTCGGACAGGGCACTGAAGCTTTCTTT | CASSLGQGTEAFF
TRBD1 | TRBJ1-2 | TRBV5-1 | . | TGCGCCAGCAGCTTTGTAACAGGGGCTAACTATGGCTACACCTTC | CASSFVTGANYGYTF
. | TRBJ2-3 | TRBV6-5 | once | TGTGCCAGCAGGGCGATTAGCGCCAACACAGATACGCAGTATTTT | CASRAISANTDTQYF
TRBD1 | TRBJ2-7 | TRBV9 | . | TGTGCCAGCAGCACAAAGACAGGGGGCGACGAGCAGTACTTC | CASSTKTGGDEQYF
. | TRBJ1-1 | TRBV7-2 | . | TGTGCCAGCAGCCGCAGACAGGTGAACACTGAAGCTTTCTTT | CASSRRQVNTEAFF
TRBD2 | TRBJ2-5 | TRBV18 | . | TGTGCCAGCTCACCCAGACTAGCGGGGGGACGGTCCCAAGAGACCCAGTACTTC | CASSPRLAGGRSQETQYF
TRBD1 | TRBJ1-1 | TRBV3-1/TRBV3-2 | . | TGTGCCAGCAGCCCGAGGACAGGGGGTGGAAACGGGGTAGCTTTCTTT | CASSPRTGGGNGVAFF
TRBD1 | TRBJ1-1 | TRBV19 | once | TGTGCCAGTAGTTGGACAGGGGGCTTGGGCACTGAAGCTTTCTTT | CASSWTGGLGTEAFF
TRBD1 | TRBJ1-2 | TRBV6-5 | . | TGTGCCAGCAGGGACAGGGGAGGAAATGGCTACACCTTC | CASRDRGGNGYTF
TRBD1 | TRBJ2-5 | TRBV10-3 | . | TGTGCCATCAGGGACAGGGGGGAAGAGACCCAGTACTTC | CAIRDRGEETQYF
TRBD2 | TRBJ2-1 | TRBV10-2 | . | TGCGCCAGCATAGGGCTAGCGGATTACAATGAGCAGTTCTTC | CASIGLADYNEQFF
TRBD1 | TRBJ1-2 | TRBV19 | . | TGTGCCAGTAGAGCTCTCCCGGGACAGGGGATTCCAGGCTACACCTTC | CASRALPGQGIPGYTF
TRBD2 | TRBJ2-3 | TRBV25-1 | . | TGTGCCAGCAGTGGTTGGCTAGCGGGGAGCACAGATACGCAGTATTTT | CASSGWLAGSTDTQYF
. | TRBJ2-7 | TRBV7-9 | once | TGTGCCAGCAGCGTTACCTACGAGCAGTACTTC | CASSVTYEQYF
. | TRBJ1-2 | TRBV30 | . | TGTGCCTGGAGTAGGAGGGTGACCCCCTATGGCTACACCTTC | CAWSRRVTPYGYTF